The clone carrying this T cell receptor (beta chain) was observed a handful of times. The target antigen is unknown. The CDR3 has 18 amino acids. Between the trimmed V and J ends, which lost 1 base and 6 bases, there was a span of 23 bases. CDR1 is MNHEY, CDR2 SMNVEV, per germline (reference sequence). This sample is drawn from a study of beta chain features in type 1 diabetes. Study-level results: Because the template was cDNA, high-expressing cells might be over-represented.

Of the isolated RNA, all was reverse transcribed, and so the sequenced material was expressed TCRB transcripts. Profiled with immunoSEQ multiplex PCR; TCRdb holds only in-frame clones, not every one. The sample holds about 300,000 clones, 8% seen once. The chain joins TRBV27 to TRBJ2-3; D may be TRBD1 (6 bases). What was sequenced was central memory CD4+ T cells from blood. The TCR sequence derives from a woman younger than 35 in good health. For the CDR3, the DNA is TGTGCCAGCAGTTTATTCGGCCAAACAGGGAAGGGACACGATACGCAGTATTTT. Protein product: CASSLFGQTGKGHDTQYF.